This T cell receptor (beta chain) emerged from a study of naive and memory T cell subsets. A few counts support this clonotype. Its cognate antigen is unknown. This CDR3 has 15 amino acids. The V gene's germline CDR1 is SEHNR and CDR2 FQNEAQ (reference sequence). The V and J ends lost 1 base and 0 bases respectively, with 9 bases between them. Both TRBC1 and TRBC2 were covered by a beta constant-region primer of two equimolar oligonucleotides. The ligated cDNA underwent four PCR rounds using SP2 and nested alpha and beta constant-region primers. TCRdb itself ran the UMI-ligation and nested PCR reads through MiXCR, one entry per CDR3 protein. Among tens of thousands of distinct CDR3 sequences, around 10% were seen once, and the ten largest hold more than 0.13%. Findings of the study overall: Each distinct alpha or beta sequence counts as one clonotype. Possibly reflecting memory cells re-expressing CD45RA, a few larger clonotypes occurred in naive repertoires, especially CD8. Over 90% of naive TCR sequences appeared only once, unlike memory subsets.

Alpha and beta libraries were amplified separately from the second PCR onward. After CD4 positive bead selection, the CD4-negative fraction gave CD8 T cells. The receptor comes from a human donor in good health. Sequenced: naive CD4+ T cells from blood. This chain joins TRBV7-9 and TRBJ1-1; D unresolved. CDR3: CASSLGTGMNTEAFF. In DNA form, the CDR3 reads TGTGCCAGCAGCTTAGGGACGGGGATGAACACTGAAGCTTTCTTT.